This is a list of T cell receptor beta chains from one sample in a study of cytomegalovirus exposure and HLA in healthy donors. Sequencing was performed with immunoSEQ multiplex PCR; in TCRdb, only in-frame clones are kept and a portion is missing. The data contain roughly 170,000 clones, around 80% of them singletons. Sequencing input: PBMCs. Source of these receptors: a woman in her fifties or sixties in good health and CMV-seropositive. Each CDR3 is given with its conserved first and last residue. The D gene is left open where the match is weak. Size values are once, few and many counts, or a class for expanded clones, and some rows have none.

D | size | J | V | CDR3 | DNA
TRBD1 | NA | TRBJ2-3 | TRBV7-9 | CSSSLLRTGGMTDTQYF | TGTTCCAGCAGCTTACTTCGGACAGGGGGCATGACAGATACGCAGTATTTT
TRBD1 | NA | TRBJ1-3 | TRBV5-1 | CASSLEGGLGNTIYF | TGCGCCAGCAGCTTGGAAGGGGGCCTGGGAAACACCATATATTTT
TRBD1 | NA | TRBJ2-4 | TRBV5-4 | CASSLARDSKNIQYF | TGTGCCAGCAGCTTGGCCCGGGACAGCAAAAACATTCAGTACTTC
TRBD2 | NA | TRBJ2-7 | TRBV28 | CASSPVGTSGLPGVSEQYF | TGTGCCAGCAGTCCCGTAGGGACTAGCGGCCTCCCGGGGGTCAGCGAGCAGTACTTC
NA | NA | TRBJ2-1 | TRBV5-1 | CASSPTGLGNYNEQFF | TGCGCCAGCAGCCCAACAGGGTTGGGGAACTACAATGAGCAGTTCTTC
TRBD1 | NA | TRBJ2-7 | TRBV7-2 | CASSLTGGKQYF | TGTGCCAGCAGCCTTACAGGGGGAAAGCAGTACTTC
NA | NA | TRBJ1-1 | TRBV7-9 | CASSLAGAQGEAFF | TGTGCCAGCAGCTTAGCAGGGGCCCAGGGGGAAGCTTTCTTT
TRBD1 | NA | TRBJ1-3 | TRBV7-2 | CASSWTGGSGNTIYF | TGTGCCAGCAGCTGGACAGGGGGGTCTGGAAACACCATATATTTT
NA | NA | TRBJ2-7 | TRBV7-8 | CASTNGLRYEQYF | TGTGCCAGCACCAACGGGTTAAGGTACGAGCAGTACTTC
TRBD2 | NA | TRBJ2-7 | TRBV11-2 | CASSLPAGGLYEQYF | TGTGCCAGCAGCTTACCAGCGGGGGGGCTTTACGAGCAGTACTTC
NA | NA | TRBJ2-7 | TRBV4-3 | CASSQDPGAHRPYEQYF | TGCGCCAGCAGCCAAGATCCAGGGGCCCATCGACCCTACGAGCAGTACTTC
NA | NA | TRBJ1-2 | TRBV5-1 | CASSLTGIYGYTF | TGCGCCAGCAGCTTGACAGGGATCTATGGCTACACCTTC
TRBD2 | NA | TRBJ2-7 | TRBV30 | CAWRPTLAGGNEQYF | TGTGCCTGGAGGCCGACGCTAGCGGGGGGAAACGAGCAGTACTTC
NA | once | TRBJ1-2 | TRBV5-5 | CASSSNRVHGYTF | TGTGCCAGCAGCTCAAACAGGGTCCATGGCTACACCTTC
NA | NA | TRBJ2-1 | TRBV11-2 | CASSPTGDSTYNEQFF | TGTGCCAGCAGCCCCACAGGGGACTCCACCTACAATGAGCAGTTCTTC
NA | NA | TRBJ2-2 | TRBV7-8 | CASSLEVSDRTGELFF | TGTGCCAGCAGCTTAGAAGTCAGCGACCGAACCGGGGAGCTGTTTTTT
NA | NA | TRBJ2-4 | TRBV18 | CASSPPAPAGNIQYF | TGTGCCAGCTCACCACCAGCGCCCGCGGGGAACATTCAGTACTTC
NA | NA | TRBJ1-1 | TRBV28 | CASSNRVTEAFF | TGTGCCAGCAGTAACAGGGTGACTGAAGCTTTCTTT
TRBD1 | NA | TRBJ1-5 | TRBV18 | CASSSTTRTGGDQPQHF | TGTGCCAGCTCATCTACAACACGGACAGGGGGGGATCAGCCCCAGCATTTT
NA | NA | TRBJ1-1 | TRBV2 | CASSDGHYNTEAFF | TGTGCCAGCAGTGACGGACATTATAACACTGAAGCTTTCTTT
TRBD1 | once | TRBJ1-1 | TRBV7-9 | CASSFGQGRTEAFF | TGTGCCAGCAGCTTTGGACAGGGGAGAACTGAAGCTTTCTTT
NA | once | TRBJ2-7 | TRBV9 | CASSVTEYYEQYF | TGTGCCAGCAGCGTTACAGAATACTACGAGCAGTACTTC
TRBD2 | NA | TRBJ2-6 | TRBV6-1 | CASSVLAESGANVLTF | TGTGCCAGCAGTGTCCTAGCGGAGTCTGGGGCCAACGTCCTGACTTTC
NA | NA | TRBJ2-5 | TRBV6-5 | CASSYSLSQETQYF | TGTGCCAGCAGTTACTCGTTGAGTCAAGAGACCCAGTACTTC